This is a list of T cell receptor beta chains from one sample in a study of persistence of HIV-infected CD4 T cells. Assay used: immunoSEQ multiplex PCR; TCRdb lists only in-frame clones, some missing. Of approximately 40,000 clones in the sample, about 80% were seen once. Their cognate antigens are unknown. Here the sequenced sample was CD4+ T cells sorted from PBMCs after roughly 18-hour stimulation, taken from a patient who received antiretroviral therapy. These receptor sequences come from an adult man with HIV who was CMV-seropositive. Each CDR3 is given with its conserved first and last residue. A D gene is named only where the DNA matches it firmly. Clone size is not always given. Where it is, it says once, few, many or a class for expanded clones.

V gene: TRBV12-5; J gene: TRBJ2-1; CDR3 length: 15; D gene: NA; clone size: few; CDR3 DNA: TGTGCTAGTGGTCCCGACTGGGGCTCCTACAATGAGCAGTTCTTC; CDR3 protein: CASGPDWGSYNEQFF
V gene: TRBV11-2; J gene: TRBJ1-5; CDR3 length: 14; D gene: TRBD1; clone size: NA; CDR3 DNA: TGTGCCAGCAGCTCGGAGGGGGCCGGTCAGCCCCAGCATTTT; CDR3 protein: CASSSEGAGQPQHF
V gene: TRBV5-1; J gene: TRBJ2-3; CDR3 length: 14; D gene: TRBD1; clone size: NA; CDR3 DNA: TGCGCCAGCAGCCCGGGACAGAGCACAGATACGCAGTATTTT; CDR3 protein: CASSPGQSTDTQYF
V gene: TRBV14; J gene: TRBJ2-5; CDR3 length: 15; D gene: NA; clone size: NA; CDR3 DNA: TGTGCCAGCAGCCAAGAGCGAACCGATCAAGAGACCCAGTACTTC; CDR3 protein: CASSQERTDQETQYF
V gene: TRBV27; J gene: TRBJ1-1; CDR3 length: 14; D gene: NA; clone size: NA; CDR3 DNA: TGTGCCAGCAGTTTATGGGGGATGAACACTGAAGCTTTCTTT; CDR3 protein: CASSLWGMNTEAFF
V gene: TRBV30; J gene: TRBJ1-5; CDR3 length: 13; D gene: TRBD1; clone size: NA; CDR3 DNA: TGTGCCTGGAGTGAGACAGGGGTTCAGCCCCAGCATTTT; CDR3 protein: CAWSETGVQPQHF
V gene: TRBV19; J gene: TRBJ1-2; CDR3 length: 15; D gene: NA; clone size: NA; CDR3 DNA: TGTGCCAGTAGTACGGACCGATTAGCTAACTATGGCTACACCTTC; CDR3 protein: CASSTDRLANYGYTF
V gene: TRBV28; J gene: TRBJ1-1; CDR3 length: 14; D gene: NA; clone size: NA; CDR3 DNA: TGTGCCAGCAGTTTACCGTACGCGGGAACTGAAGCTTTCTTT; CDR3 protein: CASSLPYAGTEAFF
V gene: TRBV3-1/TRBV3-2; J gene: TRBJ1-3; CDR3 length: 15; D gene: NA; clone size: NA; CDR3 DNA: TGTGCCAGCAGCCAACAGGGCCTCTCTGGAAACACCATATATTTT; CDR3 protein: CASSQQGLSGNTIYF
V gene: TRBV30; J gene: TRBJ1-2; CDR3 length: 15; D gene: NA; clone size: once; CDR3 DNA: TGTGCCTGGAGTGTACGTGGAGTCGGTCACTATGGCTACACCTTC; CDR3 protein: CAWSVRGVGHYGYTF
V gene: TRBV19; J gene: TRBJ1-3; CDR3 length: 15; D gene: NA; clone size: once; CDR3 DNA: TGTGCCAGTAGTTTTGACGGTGCCTCTGGAAACACCATATATTTT; CDR3 protein: CASSFDGASGNTIYF
V gene: TRBV4-1; J gene: TRBJ1-1; CDR3 length: 16; D gene: NA; clone size: NA; CDR3 DNA: TGCGCCAGCAGCCAAGATCCCCTCGGCGGTTCCACTGAAGCTTTCTTT; CDR3 protein: CASSQDPLGGSTEAFF
V gene: TRBV29-1; J gene: TRBJ1-1; CDR3 length: 11; D gene: NA; clone size: NA; CDR3 DNA: TGCAGCGTCCTGATCAACACTGAAGCTTTCTTT; CDR3 protein: CSVLINTEAFF
V gene: TRBV2; J gene: TRBJ1-4; CDR3 length: 12; D gene: NA; clone size: NA; CDR3 DNA: TGTGCCAGCCGACAGACTAATGAAAAACTGTTTTTT; CDR3 protein: CASRQTNEKLFF
V gene: TRBV19; J gene: TRBJ1-2; CDR3 length: 15; D gene: NA; clone size: NA; CDR3 DNA: TGTGCCAGTAGTATAACGCCCGGTCGGTCCTATGGCTACACCTTC; CDR3 protein: CASSITPGRSYGYTF
V gene: TRBV5-6; J gene: TRBJ2-2; CDR3 length: 13; D gene: NA; clone size: NA; CDR3 DNA: TGTGCCAGCAGCCCCGTGGGGACCGGGGAGCTGTTTTTT; CDR3 protein: CASSPVGTGELFF
V gene: TRBV7-2; J gene: TRBJ2-3; CDR3 length: 16; D gene: NA; clone size: NA; CDR3 DNA: TGTGCCAGCAGCACCAGGACGAGCTCAAGCACAGATACGCAGTATTTT; CDR3 protein: CASSTRTSSSTDTQYF
V gene: TRBV6-5; J gene: TRBJ1-6; CDR3 length: 14; D gene: TRBD1; clone size: NA; CDR3 DNA: TGTGCCAGCAGTCGTACAGGGGCGGCTTCACCCCTCCACTTT; CDR3 protein: CASSRTGAASPLHF
V gene: TRBV7-8; J gene: TRBJ1-4; CDR3 length: 16; D gene: TRBD1; clone size: NA; CDR3 DNA: TGTGCCAGCAGCTTAGCAACCGGGACAGGGGGGGAAAAACTGTTTTTT; CDR3 protein: CASSLATGTGGEKLFF
V gene: TRBV7-2; J gene: TRBJ2-2; CDR3 length: 14; D gene: NA; clone size: NA; CDR3 DNA: TGTGCCAGCAGCTTAGAAGGTGGCACCGGGGAGCTGTTTTTT; CDR3 protein: CASSLEGGTGELFF
V gene: TRBV25-1; J gene: TRBJ2-1; CDR3 length: 16; D gene: TRBD2; clone size: NA; CDR3 DNA: TGTGCCAGCAGTGATCCGGGACTAGCGGGAGCGGTTGAGCAGTTCTTC; CDR3 protein: CASSDPGLAGAVEQFF
V gene: TRBV24-1; J gene: TRBJ2-3; CDR3 length: 17; D gene: TRBD2; clone size: NA; CDR3 DNA: TGTGCCACCAGCGGAGGGGGACTAGCGGGCTTCACAGATACGCAGTATTTT; CDR3 protein: CATSGGGLAGFTDTQYF
V gene: TRBV10-3; J gene: TRBJ1-2; CDR3 length: 15; D gene: NA; clone size: once; CDR3 DNA: TGTGCCATCAGTGAGCCGGGACACCCTAACTATGGCTACACCTTC; CDR3 protein: CAISEPGHPNYGYTF
V gene: TRBV9; J gene: TRBJ2-1; CDR3 length: 15; D gene: TRBD2; clone size: once; CDR3 DNA: TGTGCCAGCAGCGTAGCGGCGGGAGCAGGCAGTGAGCAGTTCTTC; CDR3 protein: CASSVAAGAGSEQFF
V gene: TRBV3-1/TRBV3-2; J gene: TRBJ1-2; CDR3 length: 16; D gene: NA; clone size: NA; CDR3 DNA: TGTGCCAGCAGCCAAGATTTCGGATCCTCTAACTATGGCTACACCTTC; CDR3 protein: CASSQDFGSSNYGYTF
V gene: TRBV29-1; J gene: TRBJ1-2; CDR3 length: 14; D gene: TRBD1; clone size: few; CDR3 DNA: TGCAGCGTTGGTGGGGACAGGGAGAACTATGGCTACACCTTC; CDR3 protein: CSVGGDRENYGYTF
V gene: TRBV6-5; J gene: TRBJ2-3; CDR3 length: 13; D gene: NA; clone size: once; CDR3 DNA: TGTGCCAGCAGTTACTTCAGGGGAGATACGCAGTATTTT; CDR3 protein: CASSYFRGDTQYF
V gene: TRBV7-2; J gene: TRBJ2-7; CDR3 length: 15; D gene: TRBD2; clone size: NA; CDR3 DNA: TGTGCCAGCAGCTTAGAGGCGGGAGGTCGCTACGAGCAGTACTTC; CDR3 protein: CASSLEAGGRYEQYF
V gene: TRBV10-3; J gene: TRBJ2-7; CDR3 length: 14; D gene: TRBD2; clone size: NA; CDR3 DNA: TGTGCCATCAGTGAAAGCGGGAGCTCCTACGAGCAGTACTTC; CDR3 protein: CAISESGSSYEQYF
V gene: TRBV7-2; J gene: TRBJ1-5; CDR3 length: 15; D gene: TRBD1; clone size: few; CDR3 DNA: TGTGCCAGCAGCTTAACAGGGGGCGCGAGTCAGCCCCAGCATTTT; CDR3 protein: CASSLTGGASQPQHF
V gene: TRBV2; J gene: TRBJ1-5; CDR3 length: 13; D gene: NA; clone size: once; CDR3 DNA: TGTGCCAGCAGGAGAGACTTTAATCAGCCCCAGCATTTT; CDR3 protein: CASRRDFNQPQHF
V gene: TRBV7-6; J gene: TRBJ1-5; CDR3 length: 14; D gene: NA; clone size: NA; CDR3 DNA: TGTGCCAGCAGCTCGACAGCTAACTATCAGCCCCAGCATTTT; CDR3 protein: CASSSTANYQPQHF
V gene: TRBV7-3; J gene: TRBJ2-1; CDR3 length: 16; D gene: TRBD1; clone size: few; CDR3 DNA: TGTGCCAGCAGCTTAACAGCCGGACAGGGGGGCAATGAGCAGTTCTTC; CDR3 protein: CASSLTAGQGGNEQFF
V gene: TRBV20-1; J gene: TRBJ1-2; CDR3 length: 13; D gene: NA; clone size: once; CDR3 DNA: TGCAGTGCTAGTGGGTCCAGGCATTATGGCTACACCTTC; CDR3 protein: CSASGSRHYGYTF
V gene: TRBV3-1/TRBV3-2; J gene: TRBJ1-4; CDR3 length: 16; D gene: NA; clone size: NA; CDR3 DNA: TGTGCCAGCAGCCCCCGGGGGGGGCAGATTAATGAAAAACTGTTTTTT; CDR3 protein: CASSPRGGQINEKLFF
V gene: TRBV3-1/TRBV3-2; J gene: TRBJ2-7; CDR3 length: 14; D gene: TRBD2; clone size: NA; CDR3 DNA: TGTGCCAGCAGCCCTAGCGGGAGGGCCTACGAGCAGTACTTC; CDR3 protein: CASSPSGRAYEQYF
V gene: TRBV7-7; J gene: TRBJ2-6; CDR3 length: 15; D gene: NA; clone size: NA; CDR3 DNA: TGTGCTAGCAGTCCCGGTTCTTCTGGGGCCAACGTCCTGACTTTC; CDR3 protein: CASSPGSSGANVLTF
V gene: TRBV9; J gene: TRBJ2-2; CDR3 length: 16; D gene: TRBD2; clone size: NA; CDR3 DNA: TGTGCCAGCAGCCTGCCCGGGACTACATACACCGGGGAGCTGTTTTTT; CDR3 protein: CASSLPGTTYTGELFF
V gene: TRBV19; J gene: TRBJ2-7; CDR3 length: 15; D gene: TRBD2; clone size: NA; CDR3 DNA: TGTGCCAGTAGCGAAGGGACTAGCGGGAGCGACGAGCAGTACTTC; CDR3 protein: CASSEGTSGSDEQYF
V gene: TRBV27; J gene: TRBJ2-1; CDR3 length: 13; D gene: NA; clone size: NA; CDR3 DNA: TGTGCCAGCAGGCGAGGATCCTACAATGAGCAGTTCTTC; CDR3 protein: CASRRGSYNEQFF
V gene: TRBV19; J gene: TRBJ1-1; CDR3 length: 13; D gene: NA; clone size: NA; CDR3 DNA: TGTGCCAGTAGTTGGTTTCTAAACACTGAAGCTTTCTTT; CDR3 protein: CASSWFLNTEAFF
V gene: TRBV9; J gene: TRBJ1-6; CDR3 length: 13; D gene: NA; clone size: NA; CDR3 DNA: TGTGCCAGCAGCGTAGGGTTTAATTCACCCCTCCACTTT; CDR3 protein: CASSVGFNSPLHF
V gene: TRBV27; J gene: TRBJ2-3; CDR3 length: 16; D gene: NA; clone size: few; CDR3 DNA: TGTGCCAGCAGTACCCTGATTGGACAGAGCACAGATACGCAGTATTTT; CDR3 protein: CASSTLIGQSTDTQYF
V gene: TRBV15; J gene: TRBJ2-7; CDR3 length: 15; D gene: TRBD1; clone size: NA; CDR3 DNA: TGTGCCACCAGCAGAGAAGAAGGGGGCGGCTACGAGCAGTACTTC; CDR3 protein: CATSREEGGGYEQYF
V gene: TRBV30; J gene: TRBJ1-3; CDR3 length: 10; D gene: NA; clone size: NA; CDR3 DNA: TGTGCCTGGCTTGGAAACACCATATATTTT; CDR3 protein: CAWLGNTIYF
V gene: TRBV6-2/TRBV6-3; J gene: TRBJ2-2; CDR3 length: 14; D gene: NA; clone size: NA; CDR3 DNA: TGTGCCAGCACCCCGCTGCGGAACACCGGGGAGCTGTTTTTT; CDR3 protein: CASTPLRNTGELFF
V gene: TRBV15; J gene: TRBJ1-3; CDR3 length: 16; D gene: NA; clone size: few; CDR3 DNA: TGTGCCACGCGTCGGGGTGATGGCGGCTCTGGAAACACCATATATTTT; CDR3 protein: CATRRGDGGSGNTIYF